This TCR beta chain was retrieved from a study of PD-L1 blockade in urothelial cancer. The wider study: Men with urothelial cancer arising in the bladder made up about 85% of the roughly 29 patients. Blood samples had a median of 141,255 T cells, roughly 76,000 unique TCRs, and clonality more than 0.075.

Time point noted: peripheral blood 6 weeks after treatment start. Sequencing used immunoSEQ multiplex PCR; TCRdb keeps in-frame clones, though not all of them. The repertoire has under 60,000 clones, about 86% of them found once; the top ten carry about 10%. In germline, CDR1 is MNHNS, CDR2 SASEGT. The V segment lost 7 bases and the J segment 5 bases; nucleotides outside the gene matches: 9. The CDR3 is 14 amino acids. The chain links TRBV6-1 to TRBJ1-1, with TRBD1 matching over 8 bases. This sample comprised PBMCs, obtained around atezolizumab (anti-PD-L1) treatment. This TCR came from a man in his sixties with urothelial cancer. The CDR3 loop reads CASTDRGKGTEAFF. CDR3 nucleotide sequence: TGTGCCAGCACTGACAGGGGTAAGGGGACTGAAGCTTTCTTT.